This passage covers 25 T cell receptor beta chains from one sample sequenced in a study of glioma-infiltrating T cells after dendritic cell vaccination. Assay: immunoSEQ multiplex PCR; the TCRdb copy retains only in-frame clones and omits some. The table includes tens of thousands of clones, 85% to 90% detected once. The material sequenced was blood, taken before dendritic cell vaccination. These receptors originate from a human donor with glioblastoma.

V usage is TRBV5-4 and J usage is TRBJ2-7; 10 positions match TRBD1. Per the germline V gene, CDR1 is SGHNT and CDR2 is YYREEE (reference sequence). This CDR3 is 15 amino acids long. J lost 5 bases, V lost 4 bases, and 9 bases had no gene match. The CDR3 DNA follows: TGTGCCAGCAGCGGGGACAGGGGCATTTTCGACGAGCAGTACTTC. Protein: CASSGDRGIFDEQYF.

This chain connects TRBV29-1 to TRBJ2-2, with 16 nucleotides matching TRBD2. Per the germline V gene, CDR1 is SQVTM and CDR2 is ANQGSEA. The CDR3 runs to 18 residues. J lost 4 bases, V lost 3 bases, and 8 bases had no gene match. CDR3 sequence: CSVEGLAGGKPRTGELFF. DNA of the CDR3: TGCAGCGTTGAGGGACTAGCGGGGGGGAAGCCCCGCACCGGGGAGCTGTTTTTT.

This sequence joins TRBV25-1 and TRBJ2-1; D is perhaps TRBD2 (6 bases). CDR3 length: 15 residues. Trimming left V 2 bases short and J 3 bases short, with 11 bases between. Germline lookup yields CDR1 MGHDK and CDR2 SYGVNS. The CDR3, as DNA: TGTGCCAGCAGTGAACCTCAGACTAGCTACAATGAGCAGTTCTTC. Translation gives CASSEPQTSYNEQFF.

J is TRBJ1-3 and V is TRBV5-1; no clear D gene. Germline V gene data show CDR1 as SGHRS and CDR2 as YFSETQ. This CDR3 is built from 16 residues. The germline V and J ends were trimmed by 4 bases and 0 bases, with 14 bases remaining between them. In DNA form, the CDR3 reads TGCGCCAGCAGCCCGCCGCTCGGGGACTCTGGAAACACCATATATTTT. Its translation is CASSPPLGDSGNTIYF. The full variable domain, rest sourced from reference TRBV5-1 and TRBJ1-3, is KAGVTQTPRYLIKTRGQQVTLSCSPISGHRSVSWYQQTPGQGLQFLFEYFSETQRNKGNFPGRFSGRQFSNSRSEMNVSTLELGDSALYLCASSPPLGDSGNTIYFGEGSWLTVV.

The CDR3 sequence is CSVGDRDKNIQYF. CDR3 DNA: TGCAGCGTAGGTGACAGGGACAAAAACATTCAGTACTTC. The chain links TRBV29-1 to TRBJ2-4, with TRBD1 matching over 7 bases. V lost 6 bases, J lost 3 bases, and 5 bases stayed unmatched. The CDR3 runs 13 residues. In germline, CDR1 is SQVTM, CDR2 ANQGSEA.

The V call is TRBV27, the J call TRBJ2-7; 7 bases match TRBD1. With 7 bases clipped from V and 2 bases from J, the junction kept 5 bases outside the gene matches. From germline, CDR1 is MNHEY and CDR2 SMNVEV (reference sequence). The CDR3 totals 13 residues. The CDR3 nucleotides read TGTGCCAGCAAGCATGACAGGGCCTACGAGCAGTACTTC. This encodes CASKHDRAYEQYF.

To note about this clone: Other DNA sequences of this sample code for an identical CDR3. V usage is TRBV18 and J usage is TRBJ1-1, with D tentatively TRBD1 (6 bases). The CDR3 is made up of 14 amino acids. CDR1 and CDR2 from the germline V gene are KGHSH and LQKENI. The V and J ends lost 3 bases and 3 bases respectively, with 11 bases between them. The CDR3 bases are TGTGCCAGCTCACCCCAGGGGAGAGACACTGAAGCTTTCTTT. This sequence encodes CASSPQGRDTEAFF.

This sequence joins TRBV7-9 and TRBJ2-7, with 9 bases that match TRBD1. From germline, CDR1 is SEHNR and CDR2 FQNEAQ (reference sequence). V trimming: 2 bases; J trimming: 5 bases; junction bases outside the gene matches: 4. CDR3 length: 14 amino acids. CDR3 amino acids: CASSLTGGSNEQYF. CDR3 nucleotide sequence: TGTGCCAGCAGCTTAACAGGGGGCTCAAACGAGCAGTACTTC. The full variable domain, its missing parts supplied by reference TRBV7-9 and TRBJ2-7, is DTGVSQNPRHKITKRGQNVTFRCDPISEHNRLYWYRQTLGQGPEFLTYFQNEAQLEKSRLLSDRFSAERPKGSFSTLEIQRTEQGDSAMYLCASSLTGGSNEQYFGPGTRLTVT.

The chain couples TRBV6-5 to TRBJ1-2, with TRBD1 matching over 9 bases. Germline V gene sequence: CDR1 MNHEY, CDR2 SVGAGI. V lost 5 bases and J lost 8; bases outside the gene matches: 6. CDR3 length equals 13 residues. CDR3 region: CASSTRTGVGYTF. The CDR3 nucleotides are TGTGCCAGCAGTACTCGGACAGGGGTCGGCTACACCTTC.

The chain uses TRBV6-1 and TRBJ2-7, with TRBD1 identical over 9 bases. Trimming cost V 5 bases and J 4 bases; bases outside gene matches: 6. This CDR3 has 14 amino acids. Germline V gene data show CDR1 as MNHNS and CDR2 as SASEGT. The CDR3 nucleotides read TGTGCCAGCAGTCTGGGACAGGGTGGTTACGAGCAGTACTTC. It specifies CASSLGQGGYEQYF.

The chain carries TRBV7-2 and TRBJ1-5; 11 nucleotides agree with TRBD1. The CDR3 spans 15 residues. Per germline, CDR1 SGHTA and CDR2 FQGNSA. Trimming at V came to 3 bases and at J to 7 bases, leaving 5 bases not matched to a gene. The CDR3 loop is CASSFGQGAGQPQHF. The DNA for the CDR3 is TGTGCCAGCAGCTTCGGACAGGGGGCAGGGCAGCCCCAGCATTTT.

This rearrangement joins TRBV7-6 to TRBJ2-7, with 7 bases fitting TRBD1. The CDR3 runs to 14 residues. V lost 3 bases to trimming and J lost 2 bases; unmatched junction nucleotides: 4. Germline loops: CDR1 SGHVS, CDR2 FNYEAQ. This chain's CDR3 is CASSLNRGAYEQYF. The DNA of the CDR3 is TGTGCCAGCAGCTTGAACAGGGGAGCCTACGAGCAGTACTTC.

This clone was found a few times. V usage is TRBV5-1 and J usage is TRBJ1-1; 9 nucleotides match TRBD1. V shed 4 bases, J shed 8 bases, and the junction held 12 bases outside the gene matches. Per the germline V gene, CDR1 is SGHRS and CDR2 is YFSETQ. CDR3 length: 15 amino acids. The CDR3 here is CASSGRQGGRSEAFF. CDR3 nucleotide sequence: TGCGCCAGCAGCGGACGACAGGGGGGGCGTTCCGAAGCTTTCTTT.

The chain has TRBV16 and TRBJ2-2; D remains unclear. CDR1 is KGHSY, CDR2 FQNENV, per germline. Trimming cost V 4 bases and J 4 bases, with 10 bases left between them. This CDR3 is built from 14 residues. Here the CDR3 reads CASSPSGSTGELFF. The DNA of the CDR3 is TGTGCCAGCAGCCCTTCGGGTTCCACCGGGGAGCTGTTTTTT.

For the CDR3, the DNA is TGTGCCAGCAGTCCGGGGACAGCTCCCGCCAACGTCCTGACTTTC. As protein: CASSPGTAPANVLTF. The chain combines TRBV28 with TRBJ2-6, with 7 bases aligning to TRBD1. The CDR3 extends over 15 amino acids. V dropped 5 bases and J dropped 7; count of bases not matched to a gene: 8. Per germline, CDR1 MDHEN and CDR2 SYDVKM. Full variable domain (rest looked up from reference TRBV28 and TRBJ2-6): DVKVTQSSRYLVKRTGEKVFLECVQDMDHENMFWYRQDPGLGLRLIYFSYDVKMKEKGDIPEGYSVSREKKERFSLILESASTNQTSMYLCASSPGTAPANVLTFGAGSRLTVL.

This chain joins TRBV14 and TRBJ2-3, with 9 positions matching TRBD2. Germline V gene lookup returns CDR1 SGHDN and CDR2 FVKESK. CDR3 size: 16 residues. Germline trimming cut 1 base from V and 1 base from J; bases unmatched to any gene: 3. The CDR3 sequence is CASSQVGLAGTDTQYF. DNA for the CDR3: TGTGCCAGCAGCCAAGTGGGACTAGCAGGCACAGATACGCAGTATTTT.

This clone appeared a few times. The chain links TRBV7-2 to TRBJ1-2; no firm D call. The CDR3 is 15 residues long. The V end was cut by 5 bases, the J end by 3 bases, with 16 bases between. Germline V gene lookup returns CDR1 SGHTA and CDR2 FQGNSA. In DNA, the CDR3 is TGTGCCAGCAGCCTACCCACCCGGGGTTACTATGGCTACACCTTC. Translating it yields CASSLPTRGYYGYTF.

The V and J genes are TRBV6-5 and TRBJ2-6; the D gene is possibly TRBD1 (6 bases). The V end was cut by 5 bases, the J end by 1 base, with 9 bases between. The CDR3 extends over 15 amino acids. Germline lookup yields CDR1 MNHEY and CDR2 SVGAGI. The CDR3 loop reads CASSPGESGANVLTF. The CDR3 DNA reads as TGTGCCAGCAGTCCAGGGGAATCTGGGGCCAACGTCCTGACTTTC.

J is TRBJ1-2 and V is TRBV5-6; 11 bases fit TRBD1. The J segment lost 4 bases and the V segment lost 4 bases, leaving 9 bases of the junction unmatched. CDR1 SGHDT and CDR2 YYEEEE come from the germline V gene. CDR3 length: 16 amino acids. Here the CDR3 reads CASSPLGQGAGYGYTF. The DNA of the CDR3 is TGTGCCAGCAGCCCGCTCGGACAGGGGGCTGGCTATGGCTACACCTTC.

V gene TRBV7-9 combines with J gene TRBJ2-7; a possible D gene is TRBD1 (5 bases). CDR3 length equals 13 residues. The germline V and J ends were trimmed by 5 bases and 0 bases, with 8 bases remaining between them. Germline lookup yields CDR1 SEHNR and CDR2 FQNEAQ (reference sequence). Here the CDR3 reads CASSNRSSYEQYF. For the CDR3, the DNA is TGTGCCAGCAGCAACAGGAGCTCCTACGAGCAGTACTTC.

The chain has TRBV29-1 and TRBJ2-1, with a weak D call TRBD1 (6 bases). The CDR3 runs 14 residues. The V end was cut by 1 base, the J end by 8 bases, with 15 bases between. The germline V gene has CDR1 SQVTM and CDR2 ANQGSEA. The CDR3 DNA is TGCAGCGTTGAAGGGACAGCCTTTCGCGATGAGCAGTTCTTC. It specifies CSVEGTAFRDEQFF.

The V call is TRBV6-5, the J call TRBJ2-1; TRBD2 matches 12 bases. This CDR3 contains 14 residues. Germline CDR1 is MNHEY and CDR2 is SVGAGI. J gave up 6 bases and V 4 bases, and 1 base lay outside the gene matches. The CDR3 loop is CASSSGLAGNEQFF. The CDR3 coding sequence is TGTGCCAGCAGTTCGGGACTAGCGGGCAATGAGCAGTTCTTC.

This clone occurred a few times. V and J are TRBV18 and TRBJ1-5; tentatively, D is TRBD1 (6 bases). Germline-derived CDR1 and CDR2 are KGHSH and LQKENI. The germline V and J ends were trimmed by 3 bases and 0 bases, with 12 bases remaining between them. The CDR3 sequence is 16 residues long. The CDR3 loop reads CASSPNRDNSNQPQHF. In DNA, the CDR3 is TGTGCCAGCTCACCTAACCGGGACAATAGCAATCAGCCCCAGCATTTT.

The chain couples TRBV5-6 to TRBJ1-1, with 9 positions matching TRBD1. V gave up 4 bases and J gave up 6 bases; unmatched junction bases: 10. The germline CDR1 and CDR2 sequences are SGHDT and YYEEEE. This CDR3 spans 15 amino acids. This chain's CDR3 is CASSVGTGRRPEAFF. The CDR3 DNA reads TGTGCCAGCAGCGTCGGGACAGGGAGGAGGCCTGAAGCTTTCTTT. The complete variable domain, with remaining parts taken from reference TRBV5-6 and TRBJ1-1, reads DAGVTQSPTHLIKTRGQQVTLRCSPKSGHDTVSWYQQALGQGPQFIFQYYEEEERQRGNFPDRFSGHQFPNYSSELNVNALLLGDSALYLCASSVGTGRRPEAFFGQGTRLTVV.

The CDR3 sequence: CASSLLGSGGGNQPQHF. The CDR3 nucleotides read TGTGCCAGCAGCTTACTCGGGTCAGGGGGTGGAAATCAGCCCCAGCATTTT. The rearrangement uses TRBV5-6 and TRBJ1-5; 7 nucleotides align to TRBD1. There are 17 residues in the CDR3. V dropped 2 bases and J dropped 4; count of bases not matched to a gene: 12. CDR1 and CDR2 (germline): SGHDT, YYEEEE.